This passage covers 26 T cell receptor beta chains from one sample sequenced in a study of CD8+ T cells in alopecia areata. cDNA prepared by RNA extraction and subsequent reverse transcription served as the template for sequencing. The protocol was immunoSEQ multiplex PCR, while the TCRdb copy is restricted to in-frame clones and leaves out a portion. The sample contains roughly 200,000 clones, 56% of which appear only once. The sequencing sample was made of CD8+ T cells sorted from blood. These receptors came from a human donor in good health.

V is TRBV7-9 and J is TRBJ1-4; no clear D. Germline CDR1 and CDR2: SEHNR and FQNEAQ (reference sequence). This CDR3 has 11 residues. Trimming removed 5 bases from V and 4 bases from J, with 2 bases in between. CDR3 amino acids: CASSLNEKLFF. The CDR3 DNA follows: TGTGCCAGCAGCCTTAATGAAAAACTGTTTTTT.

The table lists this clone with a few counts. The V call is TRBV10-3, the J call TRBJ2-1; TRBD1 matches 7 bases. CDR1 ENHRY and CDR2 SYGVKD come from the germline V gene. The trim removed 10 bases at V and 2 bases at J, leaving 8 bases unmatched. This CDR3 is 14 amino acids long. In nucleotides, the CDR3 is TGTGCCACCTCAGACAGGGATGCCTACAATGAGCAGTTCTTC. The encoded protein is CATSDRDAYNEQFF.

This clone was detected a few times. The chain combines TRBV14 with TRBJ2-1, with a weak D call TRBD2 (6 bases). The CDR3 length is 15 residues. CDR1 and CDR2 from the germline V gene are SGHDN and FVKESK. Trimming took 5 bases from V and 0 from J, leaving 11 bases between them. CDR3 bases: TGTGCCAGCAGCATCTTCGGGAGCTCCTACAATGAGCAGTTCTTC. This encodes CASSIFGSSYNEQFF.

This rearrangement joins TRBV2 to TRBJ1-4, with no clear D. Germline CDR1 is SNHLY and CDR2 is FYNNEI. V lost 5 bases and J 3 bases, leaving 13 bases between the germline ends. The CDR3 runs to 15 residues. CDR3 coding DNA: TGTGCCAGCAGTCGATATCCCGGTGCTAATGAAAAACTGTTTTTT. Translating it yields CASSRYPGANEKLFF.

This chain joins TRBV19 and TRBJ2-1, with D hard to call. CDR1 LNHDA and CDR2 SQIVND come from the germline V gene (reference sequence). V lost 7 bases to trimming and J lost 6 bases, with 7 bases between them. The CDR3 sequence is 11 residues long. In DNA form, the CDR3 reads TGTGCCAGTACTCTCGGCAATGAGCAGTTCTTC. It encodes CASTLGNEQFF. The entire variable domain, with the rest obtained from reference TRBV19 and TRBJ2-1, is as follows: DGGITQSPKYLFRKEGQNVTLSCEQNLNHDAMYWYRQDPGQGLRLIYYSQIVNDFQKGDIAEGYSVSREKKESFPLTVTSAQKNPTAFYLCASTLGNEQFFGPGTRLTVL.

CDR3 sequence reads: CASSQVWSVGYSSDGYTF. CDR3 coding DNA: TGCGCCAGCAGCCAAGTCTGGTCCGTTGGGTACTCTTCGGATGGCTACACCTTC. The V and J genes are TRBV4-1 and TRBJ1-2; no clear D gene. V lost 1 base to trimming and J lost 6 bases, with 24 bases between them. Germline V lookup: CDR1 MGHRA, CDR2 YSYEKL. This CDR3 spans 18 amino acids.

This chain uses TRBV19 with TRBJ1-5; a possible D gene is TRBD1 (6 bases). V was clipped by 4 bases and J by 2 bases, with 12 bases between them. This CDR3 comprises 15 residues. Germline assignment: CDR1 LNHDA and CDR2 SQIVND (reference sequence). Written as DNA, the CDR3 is TGTGCCAGTAGTACCTACAGGGAGCGCAATCAGCCCCAGCATTTT. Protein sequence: CASSTYRERNQPQHF.

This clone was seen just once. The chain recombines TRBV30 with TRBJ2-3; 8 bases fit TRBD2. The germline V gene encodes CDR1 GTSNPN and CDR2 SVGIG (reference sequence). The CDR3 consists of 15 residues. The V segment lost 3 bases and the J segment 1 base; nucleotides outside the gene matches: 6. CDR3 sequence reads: CAWSFGGAGTDTQYF. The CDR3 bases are TGTGCCTGGAGCTTCGGGGGGGCAGGCACAGATACGCAGTATTTT.

The CDR3 is CASSYSTAYYEQYF. For the CDR3, the DNA is TGTGCCAGCAGTTACTCGACAGCTTACTACGAGCAGTACTTC. V usage is TRBV6-5 and J usage is TRBJ2-7; maybe TRBD1 (5 bases). This CDR3 spans 14 amino acids. Germline V gene sequence: CDR1 MNHEY, CDR2 SVGAGI. The V end was cut by 0 bases, the J end by 3 bases, with 9 bases between.

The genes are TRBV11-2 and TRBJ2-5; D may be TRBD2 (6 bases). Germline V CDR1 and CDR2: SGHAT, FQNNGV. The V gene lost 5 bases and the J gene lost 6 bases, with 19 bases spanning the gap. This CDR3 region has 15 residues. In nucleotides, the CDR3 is TGTGCCAGCAGCATACCGGGACTGTCAATAAAGACCCAGTACTTC. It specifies CASSIPGLSIKTQYF.

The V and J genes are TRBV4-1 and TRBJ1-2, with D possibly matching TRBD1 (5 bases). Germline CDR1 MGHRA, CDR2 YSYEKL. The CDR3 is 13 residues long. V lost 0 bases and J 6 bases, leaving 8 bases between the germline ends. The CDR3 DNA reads TGCGCCAGCAGCCAAGATGGGGGTCATGGCTACACCTTC. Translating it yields CASSQDGGHGYTF.

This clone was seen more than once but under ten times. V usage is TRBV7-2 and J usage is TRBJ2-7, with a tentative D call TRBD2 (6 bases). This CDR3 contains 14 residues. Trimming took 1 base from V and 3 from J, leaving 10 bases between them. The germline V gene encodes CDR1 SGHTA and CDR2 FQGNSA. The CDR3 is CASSLGPEGYEQYF. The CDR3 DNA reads TGTGCCAGCAGCTTAGGCCCGGAGGGCTACGAGCAGTACTTC.

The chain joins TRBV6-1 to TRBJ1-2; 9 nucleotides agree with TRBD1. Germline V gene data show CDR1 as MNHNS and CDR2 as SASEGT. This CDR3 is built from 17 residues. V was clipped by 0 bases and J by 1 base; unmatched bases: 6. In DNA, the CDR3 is TGTGCCAGCAGTGAAGCCTCAGGGACAGGGCTTAACTATGGCTACACCTTC. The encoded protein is CASSEASGTGLNYGYTF.

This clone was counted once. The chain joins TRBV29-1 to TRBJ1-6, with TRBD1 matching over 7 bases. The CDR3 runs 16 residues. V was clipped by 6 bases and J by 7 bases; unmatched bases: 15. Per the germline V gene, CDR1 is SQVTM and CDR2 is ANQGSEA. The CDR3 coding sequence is TGCAGCGTGACCGGGGGGACAGCCGGCGGGAATTCACCCCTCCACTTT. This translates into CSVTGGTAGGNSPLHF.

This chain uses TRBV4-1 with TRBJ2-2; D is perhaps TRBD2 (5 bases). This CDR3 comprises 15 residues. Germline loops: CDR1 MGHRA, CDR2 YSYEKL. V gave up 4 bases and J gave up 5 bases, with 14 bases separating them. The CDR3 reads CASSPRGFETGELFF. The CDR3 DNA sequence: TGCGCCAGCAGCCCCCGGGGTTTTGAGACCGGGGAGCTGTTTTTT.

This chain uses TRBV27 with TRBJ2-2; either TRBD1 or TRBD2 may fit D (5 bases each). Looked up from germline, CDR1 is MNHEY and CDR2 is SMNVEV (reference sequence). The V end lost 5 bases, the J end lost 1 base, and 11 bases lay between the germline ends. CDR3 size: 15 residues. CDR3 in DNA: TGTGCCAGCAGTCCCCGGGACCAGAACACCGGGGAGCTGTTTTTT. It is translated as CASSPRDQNTGELFF.

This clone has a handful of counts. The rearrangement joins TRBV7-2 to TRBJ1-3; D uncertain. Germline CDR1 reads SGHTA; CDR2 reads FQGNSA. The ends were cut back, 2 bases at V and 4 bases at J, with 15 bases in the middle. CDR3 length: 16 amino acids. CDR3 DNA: TGTGCCAGCAGCTTAAAGTTCAAGGGTTTAGGAAACACCATATATTTT. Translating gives CASSLKFKGLGNTIYF.

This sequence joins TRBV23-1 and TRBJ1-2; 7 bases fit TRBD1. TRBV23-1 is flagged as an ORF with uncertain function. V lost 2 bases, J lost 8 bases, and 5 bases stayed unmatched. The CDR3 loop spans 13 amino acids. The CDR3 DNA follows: TGCGCCAGCAGTCAACCGACAGGGCGAGGCTACACCTTC. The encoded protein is CASSQPTGRGYTF.

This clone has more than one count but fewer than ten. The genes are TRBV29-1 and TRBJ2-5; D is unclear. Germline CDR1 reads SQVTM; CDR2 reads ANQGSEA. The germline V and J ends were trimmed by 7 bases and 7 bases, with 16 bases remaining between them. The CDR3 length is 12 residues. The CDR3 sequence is CSAVGPLGTQYF. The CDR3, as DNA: TGCAGCGCCGTTGGTCCCCTAGGGACCCAGTACTTC.

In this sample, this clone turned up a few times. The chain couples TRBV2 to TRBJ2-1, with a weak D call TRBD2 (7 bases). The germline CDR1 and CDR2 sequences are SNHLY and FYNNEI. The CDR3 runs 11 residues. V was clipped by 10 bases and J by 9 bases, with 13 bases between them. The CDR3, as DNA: TGTGCCATAGAAGGGGGGGGTGAGCAGTTCTTC. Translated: CAIEGGGEQFF. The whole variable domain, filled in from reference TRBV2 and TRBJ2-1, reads EPEVTQTPSHQVTQMGQEVILRCVPISNHLYFYWYRQILGQKVEFLVSFYNNEISEKSEIFDDQFSVERPDGSNFTLKIRSTKLEDSAMYFCAIEGGGEQFFGPGTRLTVL.

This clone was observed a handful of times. The CDR3 DNA follows: TGTGCCAGCAGTGAACGGGGCTACGAGCAGTACTTC. This translates into CASSERGYEQYF. J is TRBJ2-7 and V is TRBV6-1; D perhaps matches TRBD2 (5 bases). Per germline, CDR1 MNHNS and CDR2 SASEGT. V was clipped by 2 bases and J by 3 bases, with 5 bases between them. This CDR3 spans 12 amino acids.

The CDR3 spells CASSSRGDRDRGYEQYF. In nucleotides, the CDR3 is TGTGCCAGCAGCTCCCGAGGGGACCGGGACAGGGGGTACGAGCAGTACTTC. This rearrangement joins TRBV4-2 to TRBJ2-7; TRBD1 aligns across 11 bases. This CDR3 region has 17 residues. V shed 5 bases, J shed 4 bases, and the junction held 13 bases outside the gene matches. CDR1 and CDR2 from the germline V gene are LGHNA and YNFKEQ.

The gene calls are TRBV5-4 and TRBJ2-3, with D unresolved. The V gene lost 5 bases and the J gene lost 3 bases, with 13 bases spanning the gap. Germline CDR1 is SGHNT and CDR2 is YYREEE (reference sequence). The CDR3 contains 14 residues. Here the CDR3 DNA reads TGTGCCAGCAGTCCGCTGGACCAAACAGATACGCAGTATTTT. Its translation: CASSPLDQTDTQYF.

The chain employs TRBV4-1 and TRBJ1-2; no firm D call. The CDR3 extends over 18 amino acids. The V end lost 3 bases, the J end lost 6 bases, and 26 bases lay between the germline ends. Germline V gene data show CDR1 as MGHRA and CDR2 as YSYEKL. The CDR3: CASSQFKFQESGGDGYTF. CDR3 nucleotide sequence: TGCGCCAGCAGCCAGTTCAAGTTTCAGGAGTCCGGAGGAGATGGCTACACCTTC.

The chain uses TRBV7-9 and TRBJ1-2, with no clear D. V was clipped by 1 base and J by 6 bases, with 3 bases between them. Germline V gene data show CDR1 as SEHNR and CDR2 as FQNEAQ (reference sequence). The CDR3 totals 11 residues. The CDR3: CASSLVHGYTF. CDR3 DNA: TGTGCCAGCAGCTTAGTTCATGGCTACACCTTC.

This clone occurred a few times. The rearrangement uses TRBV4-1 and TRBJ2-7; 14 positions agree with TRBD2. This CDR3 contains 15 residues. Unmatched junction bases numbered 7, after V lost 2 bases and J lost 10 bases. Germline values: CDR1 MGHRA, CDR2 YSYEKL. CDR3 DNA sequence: TGCGCCAGCAGCCAACGACTAGCGGGGGGGCCAGGTCAGTACTTC. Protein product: CASSQRLAGGPGQYF.